What follows are 15 T cell receptor beta chains derived from one specimen sequenced in a study of blood T cell repertoires in COVID-19 (dated by TCRdb to 2020 to 2021). The library came from the immunoSEQ multiplex PCR assay. In its TCRdb copy, this immuneACCESS table keeps in-frame sequences only and misses some clones. Where compared with another copy, unresolved V genes explain less than half of these, and the others have no known cause. The sample table shows 150,000 to 200,000 clones, and around 80% are seen once. The ten most abundant clones make up less than 9.5% of the sample. The sequenced material came from peripheral blood. The receptors derive from a woman aged 55-75 years with COVID-19, enrolled during active disease.

This clone was detected only a few times. The genes are TRBV27 and TRBJ2-7, with 12 positions matching TRBD2. Trimming cost V 6 bases and J 5 bases; bases outside gene matches: 5. Germline V CDR1 and CDR2: MNHEY, SMNVEV (reference sequence). CDR3 length: 14 amino acids. CDR3 amino acids: CASRLAGGYDEQYF. CDR3 coding DNA: TGTGCCAGCAGACTAGCGGGAGGCTACGACGAGCAGTACTTC.

V gene TRBV5-1 combines with J gene TRBJ2-7; perhaps TRBD1 as D (6 bases). Germline-derived CDR1 and CDR2 are SGHRS and YFSETQ. V was pared by 0 bases and J by 6 bases, with 16 bases between. The CDR3 length is 15 residues. The CDR3 sequence: CASSLGSQQGREQYF. The DNA for the CDR3 is TGCGCCAGCAGCTTGGGATCTCAACAGGGACGCGAGCAGTACTTC. Drawing the rest from reference TRBV5-1 and TRBJ2-7, the complete variable domain is KAGVTQTPRYLIKTRGQQVTLSCSPISGHRSVSWYQQTPGQGLQFLFEYFSETQRNKGNFPGRFSGRQFSNSRSEMNVSTLELGDSALYLCASSLGSQQGREQYFGPGTRLTVT.

The V and J genes are TRBV28 and TRBJ1-1; no firm D call. Trimming took 7 bases from V and 3 from J, leaving 6 bases between them. The CDR3 totals 11 residues. Per germline, CDR1 MDHEN and CDR2 SYDVKM. The CDR3 DNA is TGTGCCAGCACCGAGTACACTGAAGCTTTCTTT. Translated, it gives CASTEYTEAFF.

The chain employs TRBV7-3 and TRBJ1-6, with unresolved D. The length of the CDR3 is 14 residues. V lost 6 bases and J lost 10, with 16 bases in between. Germline CDR1 SGHTA, CDR2 FQGTGA. In DNA, the CDR3 is TGTGCCAGCAGTTTCGGCACCGCGGGGTCACCCCTCCACTTT. Protein product: CASSFGTAGSPLHF.

This chain uses TRBV7-3 with TRBJ2-1; possible D gene TRBD2, 5 bases. CDR1 and CDR2 (germline): SGHTA, FQGTGA. This CDR3 has 15 residues. V lost 5 bases and J 2 bases, leaving 13 bases between the germline ends. CDR3 sequence (DNA): TGTGCCAGCAGCAACGGACTGGCAACCTACAATGAGCAGTTCTTC. This sequence encodes CASSNGLATYNEQFF.

This clone was seen a handful of times. The V call is TRBV3-1 (or the pseudogene TRBV3-2), the J call TRBJ1-1, with a weak D call TRBD1 (6 bases). Germline CDR1 LGHDT, CDR2 YNNKEL (reference sequence). The CDR3 totals 15 residues. V was clipped by 4 bases and J by 4 bases, with 16 bases between them. The CDR3 coding sequence is TGTGCCAGCAGCCCAAGGGGACACTCGGGCACTGAAGCTTTCTTT. Residues: CASSPRGHSGTEAFF.

CDR3 nucleotides: TGTGCCAGCTCGCAACTTCCGGGACAGGGCGACTATGGCTACACCTTC. It encodes CASSQLPGQGDYGYTF. This rearrangement joins TRBV18 to TRBJ1-2; 9 nucleotides line up with TRBD1. V gave up 6 bases and J gave up 3 bases; unmatched junction bases: 11. Germline assignment: CDR1 KGHSH and CDR2 LQKENI. The CDR3 is 16 amino acids.

The genes are TRBV7-9 and TRBJ2-7; possibly TRBD2 for D (6 bases). V was pared by 5 bases and J by 1 base, with 15 bases between. The length of the CDR3 is 15 residues. Germline V gives CDR1 SEHNR, CDR2 FQNEAQ (reference sequence). The CDR3 loop reads CASSPPSSESYEQYF. DNA for the CDR3: TGTGCCAGCAGCCCCCCCTCTAGCGAGTCCTACGAGCAGTACTTC.

This chain joins TRBV3-1 (or the pseudogene TRBV3-2) and TRBJ2-5, with 7 bases that match TRBD2. Unmatched junction bases numbered 4, after V lost 3 bases and J lost 0 bases. This CDR3 spans 15 amino acids. Germline V gene data show CDR1 as LGHDT and CDR2 as YNNKEL (reference sequence). CDR3 sequence (DNA): TGTGCCAGCAGCCAGGGTAGCGGGTACCAAGAGACCCAGTACTTC. Its translation is CASSQGSGYQETQYF.

The chain joins TRBV4-1 to TRBJ1-1, with a weak D call TRBD1 (6 bases). CDR3 length: 18 residues. V lost 2 bases and J 4 bases, leaving 23 bases between the germline ends. Looked up from germline, CDR1 is MGHRA and CDR2 is YSYEKL. The CDR3 loop reads CASSQPRGQTRGATEAFF. In nucleotides, the CDR3 is TGCGCCAGCAGCCAACCAAGGGGCCAGACCCGGGGGGCCACTGAAGCTTTCTTT.

This chain joins TRBV7-9 and TRBJ2-6; TRBD2 is a possible D gene (6 bases). The CDR3 is 18 amino acids. The V and J ends lost 7 bases and 0 bases respectively, with 19 bases between them. Germline CDR1 SEHNR, CDR2 FQNEAQ (reference sequence). The CDR3 sequence is CASIWAGGPSSGANVLTF. For the CDR3, the DNA is TGTGCCAGCATCTGGGCCGGGGGACCCAGCTCTGGGGCCAACGTCCTGACTTTC. Filled out from reference TRBV7-9 and TRBJ2-6, the complete variable domain reads DTGVSQNPRHKITKRGQNVTFRCDPISEHNRLYWYRQTLGQGPEFLTYFQNEAQLEKSRLLSDRFSAERPKGSFSTLEIQRTEQGDSAMYLCASIWAGGPSSGANVLTFGAGSRLTVL.

The table lists this clone with a few counts. The chain combines TRBV5-4 with TRBJ2-2; weak D call: TRBD1 (6 bases). V lost 0 bases, J lost 7 bases, and 16 bases lay in between. Germline V gene data show CDR1 as SGHNT and CDR2 as YYREEE (reference sequence). The CDR3 loop spans 16 amino acids. Written as DNA, the CDR3 is TGTGCCAGCAGCTTGGAAGGCAGGGGTACCGGCGGGGAGCTGTTTTTT. This translates into CASSLEGRGTGGELFF.

The gene calls are TRBV6-6 and TRBJ1-5, with 9 bases that match TRBD1. The CDR3 is 15 amino acids. The germline V gene encodes CDR1 MNHNY and CDR2 SVGAGI (reference sequence). Trimming at V came to 8 bases and at J to 5 bases, leaving 10 bases not matched to a gene. CDR3 sequence: CASLSGTGSHQPQHF. CDR3 nucleotides: TGTGCCAGCCTCTCCGGGACAGGGTCCCATCAGCCCCAGCATTTT.

The gene calls are TRBV7-2 and TRBJ1-4, with 8 bases fitting TRBD1. CDR1 is SGHTA and CDR2 is FQGNSA in the germline V gene. The junction had 10 bases not matched to a gene; V was cut back by 7 bases and J by 0 bases. The CDR3 has 17 residues. The CDR3 is CASTLGDRPSTNEKLFF. The CDR3 DNA reads as TGTGCCAGCACCCTGGGGGACAGGCCTTCAACTAATGAAAAACTGTTTTTT.

There are a few counts of this clone. The rearrangement joins TRBV5-4 to TRBJ2-7; 14 bases are shared with TRBD2. The germline gives CDR1 SGHNT, CDR2 YYREEE (reference sequence). With V trimmed by 4 bases and J by 6 bases, 15 bases remained unmatched. CDR3 length: 18 residues. The CDR3 reads CASSGGLAGALEASEQYF. The CDR3 coding sequence is TGTGCCAGCAGCGGGGGACTAGCGGGAGCGTTGGAGGCGTCCGAGCAGTACTTC. Together with reference TRBV5-4 and TRBJ2-7, the CDR3 gives the full variable domain: ETGVTQSPTHLIKTRGQQVTLRCSSQSGHNTVSWYQQALGQGPQFIFQYYREEENGRGNFPPRFSGLQFPNYSSELNVNALELDDSALYLCASSGGLAGALEASEQYFGPGTRLTVT.